This T cell receptor beta chain is from a study of blood T cell repertoires in COVID-19. Turning to the study itself: The United States, Italy and Spain were the sources of the acute and convalescent COVID-19 samples. PBMCs, B-cell-depleted T cells, or T cells provided the cDNA or gDNA that made up the material.

Germline V gene sequence: CDR1 MGHRA, CDR2 YSYEKL. Trimming stripped 4 bases from V and 2 bases from J, with 12 bases between. CDR3 length: 14 amino acids. As originally analysed: Cell counts per sample came from amplifying reference gene primers. The assay was immunoSEQ multiplex PCR, and TCRdb's table has in-frame clones only and misses some. That table supplies the V and J calls and clone size; D and trimming were determined from the DNA. This sample carries about 69,000 clones, 80% to 85% of them seen once, and the ten largest clones take 27%. Sequenced input: peripheral blood. This receptor was taken from a human donor in a cohort sampled during active COVID-19. The chain recombines TRBV4-1 with TRBJ2-7, with D perhaps TRBD1 (5 bases). The chain's CDR3 is CASSPTANTYEQYF. CDR3 nucleotides: TGCGCCAGCAGCCCGACAGCGAATACCTACGAGCAGTACTTC.